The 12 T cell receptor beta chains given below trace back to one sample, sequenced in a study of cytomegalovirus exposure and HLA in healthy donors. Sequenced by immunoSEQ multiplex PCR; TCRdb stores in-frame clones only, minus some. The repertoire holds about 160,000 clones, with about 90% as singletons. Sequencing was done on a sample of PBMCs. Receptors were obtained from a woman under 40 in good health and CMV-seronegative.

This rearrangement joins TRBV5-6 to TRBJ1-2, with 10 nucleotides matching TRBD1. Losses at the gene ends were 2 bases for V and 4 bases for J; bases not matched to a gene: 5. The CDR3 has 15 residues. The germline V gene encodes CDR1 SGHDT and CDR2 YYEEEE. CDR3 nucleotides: TGTGCCAGCAGCTTTGGGACAGGGGAGAGCTATGGCTACACCTTC. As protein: CASSFGTGESYGYTF.

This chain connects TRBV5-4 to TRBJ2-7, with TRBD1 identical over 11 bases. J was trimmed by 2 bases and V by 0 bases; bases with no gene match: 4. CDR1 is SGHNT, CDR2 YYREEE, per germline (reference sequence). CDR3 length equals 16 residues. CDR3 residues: CASSLDPGQGAYEQYF. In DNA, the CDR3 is TGTGCCAGCAGCTTGGACCCGGGACAGGGGGCCTACGAGCAGTACTTC.

The CDR3 here is CASSPSGQWGKETQYF. Written as DNA, the CDR3 is TGTGCCAGCAGTCCCAGCGGACAGTGGGGAAAAGAGACCCAGTACTTC. The V and J genes are TRBV28 and TRBJ2-5, with D possibly matching TRBD1 (6 bases). CDR3 length: 16 amino acids. The V gene lost 5 bases and the J gene lost 3 bases, with 19 bases spanning the gap. Germline CDR1 reads MDHEN; CDR2 reads SYDVKM.

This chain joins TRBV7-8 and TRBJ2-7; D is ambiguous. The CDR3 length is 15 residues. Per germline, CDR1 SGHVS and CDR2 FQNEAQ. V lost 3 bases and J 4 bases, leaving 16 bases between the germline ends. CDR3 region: CASSLRPSLGYEQYF. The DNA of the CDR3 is TGTGCCAGCAGCTTGCGACCTTCCCTCGGATACGAGCAGTACTTC.

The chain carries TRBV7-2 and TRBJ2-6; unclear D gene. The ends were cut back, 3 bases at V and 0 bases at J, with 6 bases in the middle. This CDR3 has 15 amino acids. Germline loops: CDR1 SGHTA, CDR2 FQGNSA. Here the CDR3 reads CASSFRSSGANVLTF. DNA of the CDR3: TGTGCCAGCAGCTTTAGAAGCTCTGGGGCCAACGTCCTGACTTTC.

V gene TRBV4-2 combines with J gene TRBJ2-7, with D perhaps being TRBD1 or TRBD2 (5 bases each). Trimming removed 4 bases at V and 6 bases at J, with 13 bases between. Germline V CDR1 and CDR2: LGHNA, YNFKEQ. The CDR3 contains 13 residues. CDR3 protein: CASSPGLGAEQYF. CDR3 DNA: TGTGCCAGCAGCCCAGGGCTCGGGGCCGAGCAGTACTTC.

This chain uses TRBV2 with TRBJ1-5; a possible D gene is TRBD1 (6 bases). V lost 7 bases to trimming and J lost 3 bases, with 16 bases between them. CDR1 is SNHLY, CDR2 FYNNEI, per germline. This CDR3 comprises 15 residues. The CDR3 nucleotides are TGTGCCAGCATGCGGGTAGGGGGTACCAATCAGCCCCAGCATTTT. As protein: CASMRVGGTNQPQHF. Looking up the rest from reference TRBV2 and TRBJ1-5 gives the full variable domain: EPEVTQTPSHQVTQMGQEVILRCVPISNHLYFYWYRQILGQKVEFLVSFYNNEISEKSEIFDDQFSVERPDGSNFTLKIRSTKLEDSAMYFCASMRVGGTNQPQHFGDGTRLSIL.

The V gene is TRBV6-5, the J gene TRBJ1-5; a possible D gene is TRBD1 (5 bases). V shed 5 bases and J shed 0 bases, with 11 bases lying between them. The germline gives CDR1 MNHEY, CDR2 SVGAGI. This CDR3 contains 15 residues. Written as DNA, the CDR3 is TGTGCCAGCAGTCGACAGAGATCTAGCAATCAGCCCCAGCATTTT. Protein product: CASSRQRSSNQPQHF.

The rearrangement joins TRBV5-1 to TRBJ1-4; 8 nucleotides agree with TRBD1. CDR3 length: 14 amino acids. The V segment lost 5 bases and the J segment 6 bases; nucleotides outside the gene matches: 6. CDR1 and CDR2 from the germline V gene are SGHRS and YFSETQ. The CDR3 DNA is TGCGCCAGCAGAGGGGCGGACAGGGATGAAAAACTGTTTTTT. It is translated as CASRGADRDEKLFF.

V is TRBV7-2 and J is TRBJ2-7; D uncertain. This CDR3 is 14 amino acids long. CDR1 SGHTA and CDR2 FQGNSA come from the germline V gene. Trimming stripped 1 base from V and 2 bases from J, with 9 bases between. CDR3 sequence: CASSLVAATYEQYF. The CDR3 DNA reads TGTGCCAGCAGCTTAGTGGCAGCGACCTACGAGCAGTACTTC.

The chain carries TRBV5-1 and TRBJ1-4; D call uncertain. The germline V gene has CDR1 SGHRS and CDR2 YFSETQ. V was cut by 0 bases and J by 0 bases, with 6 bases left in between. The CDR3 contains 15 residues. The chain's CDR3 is CASSLVEATNEKLFF. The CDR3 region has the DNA TGCGCCAGCAGCTTGGTGGAGGCAACTAATGAAAAACTGTTTTTT. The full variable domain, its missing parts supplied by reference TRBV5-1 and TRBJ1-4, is KAGVTQTPRYLIKTRGQQVTLSCSPISGHRSVSWYQQTPGQGLQFLFEYFSETQRNKGNFPGRFSGRQFSNSRSEMNVSTLELGDSALYLCASSLVEATNEKLFFGSGTQLSVL.

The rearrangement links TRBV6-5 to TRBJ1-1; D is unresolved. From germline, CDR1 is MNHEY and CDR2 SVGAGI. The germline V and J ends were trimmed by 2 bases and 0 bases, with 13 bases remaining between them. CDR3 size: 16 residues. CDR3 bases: TGTGCCAGCAGTTACGACGTCGGGCTTGTGAACACTGAAGCTTTCTTT. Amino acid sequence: CASSYDVGLVNTEAFF.